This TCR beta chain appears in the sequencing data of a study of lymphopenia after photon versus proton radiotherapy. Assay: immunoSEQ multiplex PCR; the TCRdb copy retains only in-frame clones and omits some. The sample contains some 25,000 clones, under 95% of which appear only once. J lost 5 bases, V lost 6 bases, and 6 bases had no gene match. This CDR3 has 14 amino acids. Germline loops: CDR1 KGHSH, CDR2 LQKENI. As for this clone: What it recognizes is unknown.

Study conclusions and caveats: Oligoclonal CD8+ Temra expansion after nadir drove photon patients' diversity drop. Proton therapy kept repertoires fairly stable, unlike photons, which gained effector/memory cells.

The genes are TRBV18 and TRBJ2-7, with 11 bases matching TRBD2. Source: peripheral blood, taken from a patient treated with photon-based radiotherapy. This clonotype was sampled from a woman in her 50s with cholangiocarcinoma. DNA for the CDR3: TGTGCCAGCTCGGGGCTAGCGGGGGGAGACGAGCAGTACTTC. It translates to CASSGLAGGDEQYF.